This entry features one T cell receptor (beta chain) sequence. TCRdb's table, derived via immunoSEQ multiplex PCR, lists solely in-frame clones and lacks some. The repertoire holds some 220,000 clones, with 83% as singletons. The sample is drawn from a study of blood T cell repertoires in COVID-19. Study-level background: The United States, Italy and Spain supplied acute and convalescent COVID-19 samples. Sample material is recorded as cDNA or gDNA derived from T cells, B-cell-depleted T cells, or PBMCs.

The CDR3 runs 15 residues. Germline CDR1 reads LGHNA; CDR2 reads YNFKEQ. V shed 2 bases, J shed 2 bases, and the junction held 2 bases outside the gene matches. The material sequenced was peripheral blood. This receptor was identified in a human donor in a cohort sampled during active COVID-19. The rearrangement links TRBV4-2 to TRBJ2-1; 8 positions match TRBD2. The CDR3 loop reads CASSQPGLAYNEQFF. The CDR3 DNA reads TGTGCCAGCAGCCAACCGGGACTAGCCTACAATGAGCAGTTCTTC.